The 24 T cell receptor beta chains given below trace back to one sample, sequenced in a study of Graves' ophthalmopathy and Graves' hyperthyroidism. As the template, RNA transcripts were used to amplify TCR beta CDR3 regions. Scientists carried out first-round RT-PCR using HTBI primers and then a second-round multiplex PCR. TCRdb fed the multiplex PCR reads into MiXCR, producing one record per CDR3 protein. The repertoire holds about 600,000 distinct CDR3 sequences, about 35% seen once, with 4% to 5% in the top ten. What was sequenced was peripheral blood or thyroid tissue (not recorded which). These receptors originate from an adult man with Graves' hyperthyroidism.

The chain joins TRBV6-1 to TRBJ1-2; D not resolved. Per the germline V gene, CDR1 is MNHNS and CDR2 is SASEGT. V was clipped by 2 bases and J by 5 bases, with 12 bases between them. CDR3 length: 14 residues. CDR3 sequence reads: CASSEMVYPYGYTF. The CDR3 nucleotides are TGTGCCAGCAGTGAAATGGTTTACCCGTATGGCTACACCTTC.

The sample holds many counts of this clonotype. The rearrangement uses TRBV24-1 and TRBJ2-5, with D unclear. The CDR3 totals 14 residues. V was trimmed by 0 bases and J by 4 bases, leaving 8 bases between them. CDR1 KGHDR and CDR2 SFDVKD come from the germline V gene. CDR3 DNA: TGTGCCACCAGTGATTTGGAGTGGGGAGAGACCCAGTACTTC. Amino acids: CATSDLEWGETQYF.

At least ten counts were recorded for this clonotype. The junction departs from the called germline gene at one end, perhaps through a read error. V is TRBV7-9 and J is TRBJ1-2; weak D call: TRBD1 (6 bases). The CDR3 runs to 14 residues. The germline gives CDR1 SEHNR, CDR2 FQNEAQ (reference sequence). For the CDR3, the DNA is TGTGCCGGCAGCTTCACGGGGGGCGACTATGGCTACACCTTC. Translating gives CAGSFTGGDYGYTF.

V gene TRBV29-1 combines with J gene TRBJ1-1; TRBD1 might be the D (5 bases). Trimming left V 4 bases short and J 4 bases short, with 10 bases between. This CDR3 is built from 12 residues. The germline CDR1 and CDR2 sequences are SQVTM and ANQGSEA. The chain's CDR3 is CSVVRGFTEAFF. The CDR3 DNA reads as TGCAGCGTTGTAAGGGGCTTCACTGAAGCTTTCTTT.

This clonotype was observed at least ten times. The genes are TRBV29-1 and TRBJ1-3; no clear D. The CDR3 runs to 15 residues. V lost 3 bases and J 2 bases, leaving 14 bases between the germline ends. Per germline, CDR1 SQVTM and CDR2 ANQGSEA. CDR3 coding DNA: TGCAGCGTTGATCGTGGCCAGAACCCTGGAAACACCATATATTTT. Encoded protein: CSVDRGQNPGNTIYF.

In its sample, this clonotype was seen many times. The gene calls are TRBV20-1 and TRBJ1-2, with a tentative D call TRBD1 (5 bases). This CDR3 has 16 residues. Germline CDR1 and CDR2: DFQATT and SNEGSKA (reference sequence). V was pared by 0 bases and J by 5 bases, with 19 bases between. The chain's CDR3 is CSARDVRQTLWYGYTF. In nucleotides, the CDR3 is TGCAGTGCTAGAGATGTTCGACAGACACTCTGGTATGGCTACACCTTC.

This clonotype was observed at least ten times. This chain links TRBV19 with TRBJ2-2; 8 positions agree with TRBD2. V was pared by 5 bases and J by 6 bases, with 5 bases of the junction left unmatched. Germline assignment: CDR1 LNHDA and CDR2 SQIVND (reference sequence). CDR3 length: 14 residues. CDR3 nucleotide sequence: TGTGCCAGTAGTCGCCTAGCGGGTGCCGGGGAGCTGTTTTTT. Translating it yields CASSRLAGAGELFF.

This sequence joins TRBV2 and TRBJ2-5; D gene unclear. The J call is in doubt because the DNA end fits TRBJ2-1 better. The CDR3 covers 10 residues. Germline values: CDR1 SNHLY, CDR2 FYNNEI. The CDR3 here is CASSFPIQFF. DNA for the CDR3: TGTGCCAGCAGTTTCCCTATCCAGTTCTTC.

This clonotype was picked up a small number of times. The CDR3 DNA sequence: TGTGCCAGCAGCCTCCGATCCGGGGATGCTAATGAAAAACTGTTTTTT. Encoded protein: CASSLRSGDANEKLFF. The chain carries TRBV5-5 and TRBJ1-4; no definite D call. This CDR3 is 16 amino acids long. CDR1 is SGHKS and CDR2 is YYEKEE in the germline V gene (reference sequence). V was pared by 4 bases and J by 3 bases, with 16 bases between.

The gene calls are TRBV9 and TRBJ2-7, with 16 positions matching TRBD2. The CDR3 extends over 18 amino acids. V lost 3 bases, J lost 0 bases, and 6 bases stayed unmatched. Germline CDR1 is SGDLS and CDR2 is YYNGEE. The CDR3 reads CASSASGTSGRDSYEQYF. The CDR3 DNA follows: TGTGCCAGCAGCGCCTCCGGGACTAGCGGGAGGGACTCCTACGAGCAGTACTTC.

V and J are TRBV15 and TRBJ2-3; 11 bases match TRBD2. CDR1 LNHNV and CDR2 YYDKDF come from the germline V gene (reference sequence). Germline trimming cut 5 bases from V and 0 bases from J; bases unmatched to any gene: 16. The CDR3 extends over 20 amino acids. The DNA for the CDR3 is TGTGCCACCAGCTCCCGCGGACTAGCGGGTTCTACCCTGAGCACAGATACGCAGTATTTT. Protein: CATSSRGLAGSTLSTDTQYF.

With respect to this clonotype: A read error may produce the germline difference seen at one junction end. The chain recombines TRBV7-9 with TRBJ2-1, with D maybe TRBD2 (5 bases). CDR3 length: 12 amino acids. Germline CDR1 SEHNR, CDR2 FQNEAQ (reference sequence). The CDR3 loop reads CASSLELAQLLF. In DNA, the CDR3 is TGTGCCAGCAGCTTAGAGCTAGCTCAACTTCTCTTC.

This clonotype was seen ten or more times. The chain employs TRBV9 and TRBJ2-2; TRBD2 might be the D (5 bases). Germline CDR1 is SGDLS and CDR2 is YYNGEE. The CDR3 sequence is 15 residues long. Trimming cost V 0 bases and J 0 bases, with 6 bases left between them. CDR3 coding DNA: TGTGCCAGCAGCGTAGAGGGAGCGAACACCGGGGAGCTGTTTTTT. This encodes CASSVEGANTGELFF.

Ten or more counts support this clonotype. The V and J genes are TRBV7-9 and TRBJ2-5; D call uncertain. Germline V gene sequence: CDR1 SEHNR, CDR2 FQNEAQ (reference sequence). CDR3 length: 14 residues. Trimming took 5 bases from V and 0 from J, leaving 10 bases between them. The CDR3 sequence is CASSPRQDQETQYF. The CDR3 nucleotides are TGTGCCAGCAGCCCACGCCAGGACCAAGAGACCCAGTACTTC.

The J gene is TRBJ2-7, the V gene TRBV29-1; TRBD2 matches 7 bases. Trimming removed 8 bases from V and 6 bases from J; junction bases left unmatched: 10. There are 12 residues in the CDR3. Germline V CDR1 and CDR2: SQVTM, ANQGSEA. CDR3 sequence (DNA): TGCAGCTTGGAACTAGCGTTCGGCGAGCAGTACTTC. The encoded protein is CSLELAFGEQYF.

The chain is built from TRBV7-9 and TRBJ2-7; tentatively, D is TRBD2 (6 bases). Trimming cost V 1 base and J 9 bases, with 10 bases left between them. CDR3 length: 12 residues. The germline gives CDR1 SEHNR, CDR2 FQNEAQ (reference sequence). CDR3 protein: CASSLGWRGQYF. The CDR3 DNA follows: TGTGCCAGCAGCTTAGGTTGGAGGGGGCAGTACTTC.

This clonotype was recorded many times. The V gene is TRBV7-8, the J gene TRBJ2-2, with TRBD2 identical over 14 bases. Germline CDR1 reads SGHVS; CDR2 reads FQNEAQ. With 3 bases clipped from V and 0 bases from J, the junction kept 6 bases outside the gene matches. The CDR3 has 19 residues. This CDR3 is CASSFRLAGGSTNTGELFF. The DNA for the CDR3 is TGTGCCAGCAGCTTTAGACTAGCGGGAGGGTCAACGAACACCGGGGAGCTGTTTTTT.

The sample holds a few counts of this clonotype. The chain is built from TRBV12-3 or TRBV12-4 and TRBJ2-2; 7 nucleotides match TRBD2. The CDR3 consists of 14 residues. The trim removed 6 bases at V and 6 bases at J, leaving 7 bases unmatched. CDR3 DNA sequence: TGTGCCAGCAGCCGGGACCTAGCGGCCGGGGAGCTGTTTTTT. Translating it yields CASSRDLAAGELFF.

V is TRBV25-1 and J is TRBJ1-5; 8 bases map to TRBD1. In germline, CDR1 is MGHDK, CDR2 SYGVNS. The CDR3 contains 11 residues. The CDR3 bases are TGTGCTAGCGTGACAGGGGAGCCCCAGCATTTT. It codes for CASVTGEPQHF.

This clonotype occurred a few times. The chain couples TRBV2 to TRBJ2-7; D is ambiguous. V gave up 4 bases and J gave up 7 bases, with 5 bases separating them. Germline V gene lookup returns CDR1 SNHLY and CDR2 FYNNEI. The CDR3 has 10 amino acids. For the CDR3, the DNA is TGTGCCAGCAGTGTGAAGGAGCAGTACTTC. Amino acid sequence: CASSVKEQYF.

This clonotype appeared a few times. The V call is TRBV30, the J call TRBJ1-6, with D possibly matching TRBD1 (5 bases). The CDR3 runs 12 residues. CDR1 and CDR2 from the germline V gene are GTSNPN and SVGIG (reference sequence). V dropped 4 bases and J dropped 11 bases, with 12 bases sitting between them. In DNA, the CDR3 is TGTGCCTGGAATCGACTCAGGGCACCCCTCCACTTT. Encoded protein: CAWNRLRAPLHF.

The CDR3 reads CSARLREGLSNEQFF. CDR3 bases: TGCAGTGCTAGGTTGCGGGAGGGCCTGAGCAATGAGCAGTTCTTC. This sequence joins TRBV20-1 and TRBJ2-1; 9 nucleotides align to TRBD2. The CDR3 extends over 15 amino acids. The V gene's germline CDR1 is DFQATT and CDR2 SNEGSKA (reference sequence). J gave up 6 bases and V 3 bases, and 9 bases lay outside the gene matches.

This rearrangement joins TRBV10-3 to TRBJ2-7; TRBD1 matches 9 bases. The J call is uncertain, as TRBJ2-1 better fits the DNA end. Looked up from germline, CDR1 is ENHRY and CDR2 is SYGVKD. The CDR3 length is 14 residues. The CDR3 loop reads CASRRQGGNNEQFF. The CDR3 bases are TGTGCCAGCAGGAGACAGGGGGGTAACAATGAGCAGTTCTTC.

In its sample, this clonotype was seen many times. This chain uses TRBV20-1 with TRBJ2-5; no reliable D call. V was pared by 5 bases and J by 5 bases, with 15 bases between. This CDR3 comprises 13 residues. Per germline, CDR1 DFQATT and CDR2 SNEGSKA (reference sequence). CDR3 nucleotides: TGCAGTGCTCTCCTAGTGGACGGGGAGACCCAGTACTTC. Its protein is CSALLVDGETQYF.